This passage covers 29 T cell receptor beta chains from one sample sequenced in a study of identical twins. TCRdb called the 5' RACE reads again in MiXCR, with one record for every CDR3 protein. The sample comprises 1.5 million or so distinct CDR3 sequences, roughly 35% of which are singletons, and 0.27% rests with the top ten. Sequenced input: cord blood. The receptor source for this set is a newborn girl in good health.

This chain joins TRBV5-1 and TRBJ1-2; D is unresolved. CDR3 length: 14 amino acids. From germline, CDR1 is SGHRS and CDR2 YFSETQ. V lost 5 bases to trimming and J lost 1 base, with 12 bases between them. Here the CDR3 reads CASRRAWGNYGYTF. The CDR3 nucleotides are TGCGCCAGCAGACGGGCCTGGGGTAACTATGGCTACACCTTC.

Only one count was recorded for this clonotype. The chain links TRBV20-1 to TRBJ2-1; D call uncertain. The J call may be wrong; the DNA end is better matched by TRBJ2-7. Germline-derived CDR1 and CDR2 are DFQATT and SNEGSKA (reference sequence). This CDR3 region has 13 residues. CDR3: CSARISMYNEQYF. Written as DNA, the CDR3 is TGCAGTGCTAGGATCTCGATGTACAATGAGCAGTACTTC.

In the case of this clonotype: A much larger clonotype is one base distant, so this may be a read error. J is TRBJ2-5 and V is TRBV25-1; no firm D call. TRBJ2-1 explains the end of the DNA better; the J call may be wrong. This CDR3 has 10 residues. The germline CDR1 and CDR2 sequences are MGHDK and SYGVNS. CDR3 in amino acids: CASIGETQFF. The CDR3 coding sequence is TGTGCCAGCATCGGAGAGACCCAGTTCTTC.

With regard to this clonotype: Compared with germline, one end of the junction differs, possibly owing to a read error. V gene TRBV14 combines with J gene TRBJ2-1; 10 positions agree with TRBD2. The length of the CDR3 is 13 residues. CDR1 SGHDN and CDR2 FVKESK come from the germline V gene. CDR3 sequence: CASSHWTSGERFF. DNA for the CDR3: TGTGCCAGCAGCCACTGGACTAGCGGTGAGCGGTTCTTC.

About this clonotype itself: Because the CDR3 is missing its conserved closing phenylalanine or tryptophan, this is likely a read error. The limits of the CDR3 on the DNA are not certain, so only TCRdb's listed CDR3 is given. The chain combines TRBV12-3 or TRBV12-4 with TRBJ2-3; the D call in the table, TRBD1, was not verified against the DNA. The CDR3 is 14 residues long, ends included. The CDR3 here is CASSFSGGADTEYS.

The V call is TRBV7-2, the J call TRBJ1-5, with D perhaps matching TRBD1 (6 bases). V was shortened by 4 bases and J by 3 bases, with 16 bases between the two germline ends. The germline gives CDR1 SGHTA, CDR2 FQGNSA. This CDR3 spans 16 amino acids. The CDR3, as DNA: TGTGCCAGCAGCTCAATAGGGGGATTTAACAATCAGCCCCAGCATTTT. It specifies CASSSIGGFNNQPQHF.

This clonotype was seen a handful of times. This chain links TRBV6-2 or TRBV6-3 with TRBJ2-5; 7 positions match TRBD1. The CDR3 runs to 14 residues. Trimming removed 6 bases from V and 1 base from J; junction bases left unmatched: 5. Germline V CDR1 and CDR2: MNHEY, SVGEGT. CDR3: CASRTGTVQETQYF. The CDR3 region has the DNA TGTGCCAGCAGGACCGGGACAGTCCAAGAGACCCAGTACTTC.

There are a few counts of this clonotype. The chain recombines TRBV6-6 with TRBJ1-4, with D possibly TRBD1 on 5 matching bases. V lost 0 bases and J lost 2, with 13 bases in between. The CDR3 has 17 amino acids. Germline assignment: CDR1 MNHNY and CDR2 SVGAGI (reference sequence). CDR3: CASSYSSGRGTNEKLFF. The DNA for the CDR3 is TGTGCCAGCAGTTACTCTTCGGGGCGCGGGACTAATGAAAAACTGTTTTTT.

This clonotype has just a few counts. This chain connects TRBV6-4 to TRBJ2-1; no reliable D call. Germline lookup yields CDR1 MRHNA and CDR2 SNTAGT. This CDR3 has 10 amino acids. V lost 6 bases and J lost 9, with 6 bases in between. This CDR3 reads CASSASEQFF. The CDR3 nucleotides are TGTGCCAGCAGCGCTAGTGAGCAGTTCTTC.

V gene TRBV27 combines with J gene TRBJ2-7, with D perhaps matching TRBD1 (5 bases). Trimming removed 4 bases from V and 3 bases from J, with 13 bases in between. The germline gives CDR1 MNHEY, CDR2 SMNVEV (reference sequence). This CDR3 has 14 residues. CDR3: CASSWASRGYEQYF. In nucleotides, the CDR3 is TGTGCCAGCAGTTGGGCTTCTAGGGGCTACGAGCAGTACTTC.

This chain uses TRBV7-2 with TRBJ2-5; perhaps D is TRBD1 or TRBD2 (5 bases each). The DNA end is more similar to TRBJ2-4, so the J call may be wrong. Germline V lookup: CDR1 SGHTA, CDR2 FQGNSA. This CDR3 is built from 17 residues. Here the CDR3 reads CASSSAMGVWGKNIQYF. DNA of the CDR3: TGTGCCAGCAGCTCAGCAATGGGGGTGTGGGGCAAAAACATTCAGTACTTC.

This clonotype was seen only a few times. The genes are TRBV4-1 and TRBJ2-5; 9 bases map to TRBD2. Germline V lookup: CDR1 MGHRA, CDR2 YSYEKL. CDR3 size: 15 residues. Unmatched junction bases numbered 8, after V lost 4 bases and J lost 5 bases. The CDR3 here is CASSPLAGVKETQYF. DNA of the CDR3: TGCGCCAGCAGCCCCTTAGCGGGAGTTAAGGAGACCCAGTACTTC.

V usage is TRBV2 and J usage is TRBJ2-3; D is ambiguous. CDR1 and CDR2 (germline): SNHLY, FYNNEI. The CDR3 totals 12 residues. Between the trimmed V and J ends, which lost 7 bases and 6 bases, there was a span of 11 bases. The CDR3 region has the DNA TGTGCCAGCAAATATGAGGAGGATACGCAGTATTTT. Its protein product is CASKYEEDTQYF.

This chain connects TRBV25-1 to TRBJ2-3, with a possible D match to TRBD2 (7 bases). The CDR3 spans 16 residues. Per germline, CDR1 MGHDK and CDR2 SYGVNS. Trimming pared 4 bases from V and 4 bases from J, leaving 18 bases between. CDR3 residues: CASSVRSGGGADTQYF. The CDR3 nucleotides read TGTGCCAGCAGTGTTAGGAGCGGAGGGGGGGCAGATACGCAGTATTTT.

The chain carries TRBV12-3 or TRBV12-4 and TRBJ1-1; a weak D match, TRBD1 (5 bases). V was pared by 7 bases and J by 5 bases, with 17 bases between. There are 14 residues in the CDR3. The CDR3 loop is CASTWGGVGTEAFF. CDR3 DNA: TGTGCCAGCACCTGGGGAGGGGTGGGGACTGAAGCTTTCTTT.

This rearrangement joins TRBV24-1 to TRBJ2-2; no definite D call. Germline lookup yields CDR1 KGHDR and CDR2 SFDVKD. The V end was cut by 1 base, the J end by 1 base, with 3 bases between. The CDR3 extends over 14 amino acids. Written as DNA, the CDR3 is TGTGCCACCAGTGATTTTCGGAACACCGGGGAGCTGTTTTTT. Its translation: CATSDFRNTGELFF.

This clonotype was seen only a few times. V and J are TRBV20-1 and TRBJ2-4; D is ambiguous. The V end lost 1 base, the J end lost 2 bases, and 6 bases lay between the germline ends. The CDR3 has 13 amino acids. CDR1 and CDR2 from the germline V gene are DFQATT and SNEGSKA (reference sequence). The CDR3 nucleotides are TGCAGTGCTAGAGGTGAAACCAAAAACATTCAGTACTTC. It is translated as CSARGETKNIQYF.

The J gene is TRBJ2-3, the V gene TRBV21-1; TRBD2 is the table's D call, not checked against the DNA. TRBV21-1 has pseudogene status. The CDR3 consists of 14 residues. This chain's CDR3 is CASYGLAGTDTQYF. CDR3 bases: TGTGCCAGCTACGGACTAGCGGGAACAGATACGCAGTATTTT.

This clonotype showed up many times. This rearrangement joins TRBV7-2 to TRBJ1-4, with TRBD1 identical over 8 bases. V gave up 5 bases and J gave up 8 bases; unmatched junction bases: 1. The germline V gene encodes CDR1 SGHTA and CDR2 FQGNSA. The CDR3 consists of 12 residues. The CDR3 nucleotides are TGTGCCAGCAGCCGGGACAGGGAAAAACTGTTTTTT. It is translated as CASSRDREKLFF.

The chain combines TRBV2 with TRBJ2-5; D is ambiguous. The J call may be incorrect, as the DNA end agrees better with TRBJ2-7. The CDR3 spans 17 residues. The V gene's germline CDR1 is SNHLY and CDR2 FYNNEI. DNA for the CDR3: TGTGCCAGCTTATCGCCCCCAACAGAGGCCGAGCGATACGAGCAGTACTTC. It yields the protein CASLSPPTEAERYEQYF.

Only a few counts were recorded for this clonotype. The chain recombines TRBV25-1 with TRBJ2-4, with a weak D call TRBD1 (6 bases). In germline, CDR1 is MGHDK, CDR2 SYGVNS. Between the trimmed V and J ends, which lost 2 bases and 6 bases, there was a span of 11 bases. The CDR3 consists of 14 residues. The CDR3 region is CASSERGRGNIQYF. CDR3 nucleotides: TGTGCCAGCAGTGAAAGAGGCAGGGGAAACATTCAGTACTTC.

The CDR3 nucleotides are TGTGCCAGCATGAAAGCGGGAGCCGCAGATACGCAGTATTTT. Protein product: CASMKAGAADTQYF. This chain uses TRBV6-5 with TRBJ2-3; 8 nucleotides line up with TRBD2. J gave up 4 bases and V 7 bases, and 7 bases lay outside the gene matches. The CDR3 loop spans 14 amino acids. Per germline, CDR1 MNHEY and CDR2 SVGAGI.

In this sample, this clonotype turned up a few times. The chain recombines TRBV29-1 with TRBJ1-2; D perhaps matches TRBD1 (5 bases). The CDR3 spans 14 residues. The germline V gene has CDR1 SQVTM and CDR2 ANQGSEA. Trimming cost V 3 bases and J 4 bases, with 15 bases left between them. The CDR3 nucleotides are TGCAGCGTTGACTCCTTAGGGGCTGGCTATGGCTACACCTTC. This gives the protein CSVDSLGAGYGYTF.

The chain combines TRBV9 with TRBJ1-6; TRBD1 agrees at 8 bases. Germline V gives CDR1 SGDLS, CDR2 YYNGEE. V lost 4 bases and J lost 4; bases outside the gene matches: 4. There are 15 residues in the CDR3. The CDR3, as DNA: TGTGCCAGCAGCTCAGACAGGGGTTATAATTCACCCCTCCACTTT. Translation gives CASSSDRGYNSPLHF. The full variable domain, its missing parts supplied by reference TRBV9 and TRBJ1-6, is DSGVTQTPKHLITATGQRVTLRCSPRSGDLSVYWYQQSLDQGLQFLIQYYNGEERAKGNILERFSAQQFPDLHSELNLSSLELGDSALYFCASSSDRGYNSPLHFGNGTRLTVT.

This chain uses TRBV6-1 with TRBJ2-3; TRBD1 is a possible D gene (5 bases). The CDR3 has 14 amino acids. V lost 6 bases, J lost 2 bases, and 12 bases lay in between. Germline V CDR1 and CDR2: MNHNS, SASEGT. The CDR3 region has the DNA TGTGCCAGCAGCCGAGTGACAGTCACAGATACGCAGTATTTT. Translated, it gives CASSRVTVTDTQYF.

Remarks on this clonotype: It may be a read error: a sequence one base away is much more abundant. The chain employs TRBV27 and TRBJ2-7; 7 nucleotides align to TRBD1. CDR1 MNHEY and CDR2 SMNVEV come from the germline V gene (reference sequence). This CDR3 spans 13 amino acids. V gave up 10 bases and J gave up 3 bases; unmatched junction bases: 9. Here the CDR3 DNA reads TGTGCCAACAGCCGGGACAGAAACTACGAGCAGTACTTC. Its translation: CANSRDRNYEQYF.

This clonotype was seen only a few times. The rearrangement links TRBV7-9 to TRBJ2-5, with TRBD2 identical over 8 bases. The CDR3 consists of 14 residues. The germline V gene encodes CDR1 SEHNR and CDR2 FQNEAQ (reference sequence). With 4 bases clipped from V and 1 base from J, the junction kept 2 bases outside the gene matches. The CDR3 sequence: CASSSSGSQETQYF. In nucleotides, the CDR3 is TGTGCCAGCAGCTCTAGCGGGTCCCAAGAGACCCAGTACTTC.

The V gene is TRBV28, the J gene TRBJ2-7; 9 bases match TRBD2. CDR3 length: 13 amino acids. V was pared by 7 bases and J by 2 bases, with 3 bases of the junction left unmatched. The germline gives CDR1 MDHEN, CDR2 SYDVKM. The DNA of the CDR3 is TGTGCCAGCAAAATAGCGGGAGCCTACGAGCAGTACTTC. This codes for CASKIAGAYEQYF.

V gene TRBV20-1 combines with J gene TRBJ2-5; possibly TRBD2 for D (5 bases). The V and J ends lost 6 bases and 4 bases respectively, with 18 bases between them. In germline, CDR1 is DFQATT, CDR2 SNEGSKA (reference sequence). The CDR3 is 14 amino acids. Here the CDR3 DNA reads TGCAGTGCCCAGGACTTGGGGTTGAGAGAGACCCAGTACTTC. Translating gives CSAQDLGLRETQYF.